Below, 22 T cell receptor beta chains from the same sample are listed, as sequenced in a study of blood T cell repertoires in COVID-19. Profiled with immunoSEQ multiplex PCR; TCRdb holds only in-frame clones, not every one. The sample lists around 310,000 clones; around 90% were seen once. The sequencing input was peripheral blood. These receptors came from a woman in her thirties or forties with COVID-19, enrolled during active disease.

The genes are TRBV7-2 and TRBJ2-3; D not certain. This CDR3 region has 12 residues. CDR1 and CDR2 from the germline V gene are SGHTA and FQGNSA. V dropped 3 bases and J dropped 4 bases, with 5 bases sitting between them. For the CDR3, the DNA is TGTGCCAGCAGCTTCGAGGCAGATACGCAGTATTTT. Translation gives CASSFEADTQYF.

This clone was counted a single time. The V call is TRBV5-8, the J call TRBJ1-4; TRBD1 matches at 7 bases. The CDR3 runs to 14 residues. Germline V gene sequence: CDR1 SGHTS, CDR2 YDEGEE. J gave up 5 bases and V 4 bases, and 5 bases lay outside the gene matches. CDR3 coding DNA: TGTGCCAGCAGCCCCGAGGACAGGAATGAAAAACTGTTTTTT. Residues: CASSPEDRNEKLFF.

CDR3 nucleotide sequence: TGCGCCAGCAGCCTGACCGGCCGGACTGAGGAGACCCAGTACTTC. Protein: CASSLTGRTEETQYF. This rearrangement joins TRBV5-1 to TRBJ2-5; D may be TRBD2 (5 bases). The germline CDR1 and CDR2 sequences are SGHRS and YFSETQ. The CDR3 is 15 amino acids. V was shortened by 4 bases and J by 5 bases, with 18 bases between the two germline ends.

The chain carries TRBV5-1 and TRBJ1-1, with 9 bases lining up with TRBD1. Trimming removed 5 bases from V and 3 bases from J; junction bases left unmatched: 8. Per germline, CDR1 SGHRS and CDR2 YFSETQ. The CDR3 extends over 15 amino acids. DNA of the CDR3: TGCGCCAGCAGATCTGGGACAGGGAAGGACACTGAAGCTTTCTTT. It yields the protein CASRSGTGKDTEAFF.

This chain connects TRBV18 to TRBJ2-7; 9 bases line up with TRBD1. Losses at the gene ends were 5 bases for V and 2 bases for J; bases not matched to a gene: 7. The CDR3 runs to 15 residues. Germline V lookup: CDR1 KGHSH, CDR2 LQKENI. The CDR3 nucleotides are TGTGCCAGCTCAATAGGGACAGGGTCGACCTACGAGCAGTACTTC. It codes for CASSIGTGSTYEQYF. The full variable domain, completed using reference TRBV18 and TRBJ2-7, is NAGVMQNPRHLVRRRGQEARLRCSPMKGHSHVYWYRQLPEEGLKFMVYLQKENIIDESGMPKERFSAEFPKEGPSILRIQQVVRGDSAAYFCASSIGTGSTYEQYFGPGTRLTVT.

V and J are TRBV6-2 or TRBV6-3 and TRBJ2-1, with TRBD2 matching over 9 bases. Germline V CDR1 and CDR2: MNHEY, SVGEGT. The CDR3 totals 14 residues. V shed 0 bases and J 7 bases; nucleotides not matched to a gene: 1. The CDR3 here is CASSYSGLANEQFF. DNA of the CDR3: TGTGCCAGCAGTTACTCCGGACTAGCGAATGAGCAGTTCTTC.

This chain uses TRBV6-2 or TRBV6-3 with TRBJ1-3, with a possible D match to TRBD1 (5 bases). V lost 4 bases to trimming and J lost 2 bases, with 9 bases between them. CDR1 and CDR2 (germline): MNHEY, SVGEGT. CDR3 length equals 14 residues. The CDR3: CASSSDRTGNTIYF. In DNA form, the CDR3 reads TGTGCCAGCAGTTCCGACAGAACTGGAAACACCATATATTTT.

This sequence joins TRBV5-4 and TRBJ2-5; TRBD2 might be the D (5 bases). The CDR3 spans 14 residues. Looked up from germline, CDR1 is SGHNT and CDR2 is YYREEE (reference sequence). V was pared by 4 bases and J by 5 bases, with 15 bases between. The CDR3 DNA sequence: TGTGCCAGCAGCGCTTTTACTAGTGGTGAGACCCAGTACTTC. Translation: CASSAFTSGETQYF.

The CDR3 coding sequence is TGTGCCAGCAGCAAGGGGGCGGCGGAGTTGAACACTGAAGCTTTCTTT. Protein: CASSKGAAELNTEAFF. The chain uses TRBV5-4 and TRBJ1-1; 7 bases are shared with TRBD1. Germline V gene data show CDR1 as SGHNT and CDR2 as YYREEE (reference sequence). The CDR3 length is 16 residues. The J segment lost 0 bases and the V segment lost 4 bases, leaving 9 bases of the junction unmatched.

V and J are TRBV4-3 and TRBJ2-3; TRBD2 aligns across 9 bases. The CDR3 is 17 residues long. The V segment lost 0 bases and the J segment 2 bases; nucleotides outside the gene matches: 6. Germline V CDR1 and CDR2: LGHNA, YSLEER. Here the CDR3 DNA reads TGCGCCAGCAGCCAAGAATTGAGCGGGAGGCCCACAGATACGCAGTATTTT. This translates into CASSQELSGRPTDTQYF.

The chain combines TRBV5-6 with TRBJ1-5, with 9 bases that match TRBD1. With 3 bases clipped from V and 0 bases from J, the junction kept 4 bases outside the gene matches. Germline CDR1 reads SGHDT; CDR2 reads YYEEEE. The CDR3 contains 16 residues. In nucleotides, the CDR3 is TGTGCCAGCAGCTCGGGACAGGGATATAGCAATCAGCCCCAGCATTTT. As protein: CASSSGQGYSNQPQHF.

The V gene is TRBV5-1, the J gene TRBJ2-3; 7 nucleotides align to TRBD2. Germline CDR1 is SGHRS and CDR2 is YFSETQ. CDR3 length equals 13 residues. Trimming removed 9 bases from V and 4 bases from J; junction bases left unmatched: 8. The CDR3 DNA is TGCGCCACCTCGAGGGAGGGATCAGATACGCAGTATTTT. It yields the protein CATSREGSDTQYF.

J is TRBJ2-1 and V is TRBV10-3; D may be TRBD1 (6 bases). This CDR3 is built from 16 residues. With 3 bases removed from V and 5 bases from J, the gap between germline ends came to 17 bases. CDR1 ENHRY and CDR2 SYGVKD come from the germline V gene. CDR3 residues: CAISDPTGLGDNEQFF. The CDR3 bases are TGTGCCATCAGTGACCCAACAGGGCTGGGCGACAATGAGCAGTTCTTC.

The J gene is TRBJ2-1, the V gene TRBV28; TRBD1 is a possible D gene (5 bases). This CDR3 has 14 residues. The germline V gene has CDR1 MDHEN and CDR2 SYDVKM. Deletions cut 7 bases from V and 6 bases from J, with 16 bases between. The CDR3 bases are TGTGCCAGCACAACCACGTGGGGCTCCAATGAGCAGTTCTTC. Translated, it gives CASTTTWGSNEQFF. The full variable domain, with the rest looked up from reference TRBV28 and TRBJ2-1, is DVKVTQSSRYLVKRTGEKVFLECVQDMDHENMFWYRQDPGLGLRLIYFSYDVKMKEKGDIPEGYSVSREKKERFSLILESASTNQTSMYLCASTTTWGSNEQFFGPGTRLTVL.

The CDR3 sequence is CASRTVGGDGGYTF. Here the CDR3 DNA reads TGTGCCAGTAGGACCGTAGGGGGTGATGGGGGCTACACCTTC. The chain employs TRBV19 and TRBJ1-2; the D gene is possibly TRBD1 (6 bases). V lost 6 bases, J lost 8 bases, and 19 bases lay in between. Germline CDR1 and CDR2: LNHDA and SQIVND (reference sequence). The CDR3 is 14 amino acids.

J is TRBJ1-1 and V is TRBV28, with 9 nucleotides matching TRBD1. Trimming cost V 2 bases and J 3 bases; bases outside gene matches: 7. The CDR3 length is 16 residues. In germline, CDR1 is MDHEN, CDR2 SYDVKM. The CDR3 sequence: CASSLIQGAWDTEAFF. The CDR3 DNA is TGTGCCAGCAGTTTAATACAGGGGGCGTGGGACACTGAAGCTTTCTTT.

V gene TRBV6-6 combines with J gene TRBJ1-3, with TRBD1 matching over 10 bases. This CDR3 contains 14 residues. The ends lost 6 bases at V and 4 bases at J; junction bases unmatched: 3. From germline, CDR1 is MNHNY and CDR2 SVGAGI (reference sequence). The CDR3 DNA is TGTGCCAGCAGGGACAGGGGGATCGGAAACACCATATATTTT. Translated: CASRDRGIGNTIYF.

The gene calls are TRBV5-1 and TRBJ2-5; no reliable D call. The CDR3 is made up of 15 amino acids. V lost 0 bases and J lost 2, with 11 bases in between. CDR1 SGHRS and CDR2 YFSETQ come from the germline V gene. CDR3 DNA sequence: TGCGCCAGCAGCTTGGGGTCCGGGTTTCAAGAGACCCAGTACTTC. Protein sequence: CASSLGSGFQETQYF.

The V and J genes are TRBV7-2 and TRBJ1-4, with no clear D. The germline V gene has CDR1 SGHTA and CDR2 FQGNSA. V lost 5 bases to trimming and J lost 6 bases, with 13 bases between them. The CDR3 length is 14 residues. The CDR3 sequence: CASSPGRRDEKLFF. The CDR3 DNA reads as TGTGCCAGCAGCCCGGGCAGGAGGGATGAAAAACTGTTTTTT.

The gene calls are TRBV6-5 and TRBJ2-7; the D is unclear. The CDR3 contains 15 residues. V shed 0 bases and J shed 3 bases, with 12 bases lying between them. Looked up from germline, CDR1 is MNHEY and CDR2 is SVGAGI. The CDR3 DNA reads TGTGCCAGCAGTTACTCCTTCCAGCGTTTCTACGAGCAGTACTTC. As protein: CASSYSFQRFYEQYF.

This sequence joins TRBV7-3 and TRBJ2-1, with 9 bases aligning to TRBD2. The germline CDR1 and CDR2 sequences are SGHTA and FQGTGA. The CDR3 is 17 amino acids. V lost 0 bases, J lost 9 bases, and 12 bases stayed unmatched. CDR3 residues: CASSLTFLAGRQGEQFF. Here the CDR3 DNA reads TGTGCCAGCAGCTTAACGTTTCTAGCGGGACGCCAGGGTGAGCAGTTCTTC. The variable domain in full, with the rest retrieved from reference TRBV7-3 and TRBJ2-1, is GAGVSQTPSNKVTEKGKYVELRCDPISGHTALYWYRQSLGQGPEFLIYFQGTGAADDSGLPNDRFFAVRPEGSVSTLKIQRTERGDSAVYLCASSLTFLAGRQGEQFFGPGTRLTVL.

The J gene is TRBJ2-2, the V gene TRBV6-6; 9 nucleotides align to TRBD1. The J segment lost 3 bases and the V segment lost 6 bases, leaving 5 bases of the junction unmatched. This CDR3 spans 15 amino acids. Germline-derived CDR1 and CDR2 are MNHNY and SVGAGI (reference sequence). CDR3 in DNA: TGTGCCAGCAGCCTACGGGACAGGGACACCGGGGAGCTGTTTTTT. It encodes CASSLRDRDTGELFF.